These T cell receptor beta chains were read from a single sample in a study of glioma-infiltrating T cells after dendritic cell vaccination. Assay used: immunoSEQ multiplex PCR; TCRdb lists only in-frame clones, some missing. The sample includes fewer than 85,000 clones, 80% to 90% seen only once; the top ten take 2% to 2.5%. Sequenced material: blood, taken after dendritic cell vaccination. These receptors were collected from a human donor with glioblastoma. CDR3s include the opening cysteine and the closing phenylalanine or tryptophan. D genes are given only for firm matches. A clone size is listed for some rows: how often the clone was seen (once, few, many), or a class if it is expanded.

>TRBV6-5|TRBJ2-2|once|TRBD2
TGTGCCAGCAGGAGAGGGGCGGGAGGTACCGGGGAGCTGTTTTTT
CASRRGAGGTGELFF
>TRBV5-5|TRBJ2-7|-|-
TGTGCCAGCAGCTTGGAGGGCAGGGGGGCATACGAGCAGTACTTC
CASSLEGRGAYEQYF
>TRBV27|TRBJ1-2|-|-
TGTGCCAGCAGCCCCCTCGGGAGGATGTATGGCTACACCTTC
CASSPLGRMYGYTF
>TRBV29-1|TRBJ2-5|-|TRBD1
TGCAGCGTAGAACAGGGGGCAAGAGGGGAGACCCAGTACTTC
CSVEQGARGETQYF
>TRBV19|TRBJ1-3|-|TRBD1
TGTGCCAGTAGGAACCGGGACAGGGGCCCTACGTGGGCTGGAAACACCATATATTTT
CASRNRDRGPTWAGNTIYF
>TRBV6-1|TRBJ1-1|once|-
TGTGCCAGCAGTGAATTTAGGGGAGGCTCTGAAGCTTTCTTT
CASSEFRGGSEAFF
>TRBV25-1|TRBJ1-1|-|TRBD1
TGTGCCAGCAGTCGGACAGGCCTTCCGAACACTGAAGCTTTCTTT
CASSRTGLPNTEAFF
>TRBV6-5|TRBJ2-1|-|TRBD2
TGTGCCAGCACCCTCACGGGAGGCAATGAGCAGTTCTTC
CASTLTGGNEQFF
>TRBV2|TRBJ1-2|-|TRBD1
TGTGCCAGCAGTGGTAGGGACAGGGCCAGCTACACCTTC
CASSGRDRASYTF
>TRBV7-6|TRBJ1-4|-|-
TGTGCCAGCAGCTTAATCCCCGACAGCTATAATGAAAAACTGTTTTTT
CASSLIPDSYNEKLFF
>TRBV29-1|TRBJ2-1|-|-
TGCAGCGTTCCCAGGGGGGATGAGCAGTTCTTC
CSVPRGDEQFF
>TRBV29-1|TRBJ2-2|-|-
TGCAGCGTTTCCACGGCGGTCCCTTCCGGGGAGCTGTTTTTT
CSVSTAVPSGELFF
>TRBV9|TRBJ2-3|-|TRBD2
TGTGCCAGCAGCGGGAGGGGCGGGGGACGCACAGATACGCAGTATTTT
CASSGRGGGRTDTQYF
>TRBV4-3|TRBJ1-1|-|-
TGCGCCAGCAGGGTCGCGGTTTTGAACACTGAAGCTTTCTTT
CASRVAVLNTEAFF